Listed here is a single TCR beta chain. Its antigen is unknown. The data were obtained in a study of Ad26.COV2.S vaccination and SARS-CoV-2 variants. Repertoires were generated with immunoSEQ multiplex PCR, while TCRdb's copy carries only in-frame clones and drops some. The table lists a few hundred thousand clones, 70% to 90% of them singletons. The germline V gene encodes CDR1 MNHEY and CDR2 SMNVEV (reference sequence). The CDR3 loop spans 14 amino acids. V was clipped by 5 bases and J by 5 bases, with 15 bases between them. Treatment indicated: around 19 received Ad26.COV2.S at low or high dose, single or two shots; roughly 5 received placebo; per-sample allocation not given. On day 63 after the first injection, vaccine and placebo recipients gave samples. The individual, an adult aged 18-55 years, was a donor in Boston. The shot given was an Ad26 vector that makes Wuhan-strain SARS-CoV-2 spike. Study findings and constraints: Vaccine recipients surpassed placebo recipients in spike-specific TCR breadth. TCR breadth and depth analyses may have underestimated total T cell responses.

The clonotype was recovered from a person between 18 and 60 years old who received the Ad26.COV2.S COVID-19 vaccine or a placebo. This sample comprised peripheral blood, obtained in a trial of Ad26.COV2.S vaccine versus placebo. The chain joins TRBV27 to TRBJ1-1; D may be TRBD1 (6 bases). CDR3 residues: CASSPQGRWTEAFF. CDR3 DNA: TGTGCCAGCAGTCCACAGGGAAGGTGGACTGAAGCTTTCTTT.